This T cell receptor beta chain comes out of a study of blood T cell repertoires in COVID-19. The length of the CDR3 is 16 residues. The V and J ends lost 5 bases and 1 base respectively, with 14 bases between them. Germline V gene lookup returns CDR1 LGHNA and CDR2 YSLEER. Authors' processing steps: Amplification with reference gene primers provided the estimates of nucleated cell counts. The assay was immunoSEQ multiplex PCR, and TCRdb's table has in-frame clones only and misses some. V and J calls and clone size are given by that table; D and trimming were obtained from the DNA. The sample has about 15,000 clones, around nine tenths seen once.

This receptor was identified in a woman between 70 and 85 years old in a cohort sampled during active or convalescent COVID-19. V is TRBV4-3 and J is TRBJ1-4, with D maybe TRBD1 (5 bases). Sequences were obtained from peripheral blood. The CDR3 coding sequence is TGCGCCAGCAGCTTTCAAGTGGGGGGAACTAATGAAAAACTGTTTTTT. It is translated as CASSFQVGGTNEKLFF.